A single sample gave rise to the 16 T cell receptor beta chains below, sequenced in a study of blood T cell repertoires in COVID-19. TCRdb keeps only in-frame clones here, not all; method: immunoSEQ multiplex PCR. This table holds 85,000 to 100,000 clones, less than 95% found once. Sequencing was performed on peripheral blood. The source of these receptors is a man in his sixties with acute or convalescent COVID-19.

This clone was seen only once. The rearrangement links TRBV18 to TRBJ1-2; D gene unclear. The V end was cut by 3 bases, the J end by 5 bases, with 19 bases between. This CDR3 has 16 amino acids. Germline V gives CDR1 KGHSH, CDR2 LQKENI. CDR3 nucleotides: TGTGCCAGCTCACCGACCCAGGCAACATCTCTATATGGCTACACCTTC. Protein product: CASSPTQATSLYGYTF.

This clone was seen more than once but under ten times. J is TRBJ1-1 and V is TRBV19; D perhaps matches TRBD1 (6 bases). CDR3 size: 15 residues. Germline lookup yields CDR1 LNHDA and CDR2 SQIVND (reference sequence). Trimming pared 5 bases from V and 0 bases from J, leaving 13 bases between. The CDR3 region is CASSAWTVMNTEAFF. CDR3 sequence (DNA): TGTGCCAGTAGTGCCTGGACAGTTATGAACACTGAAGCTTTCTTT.

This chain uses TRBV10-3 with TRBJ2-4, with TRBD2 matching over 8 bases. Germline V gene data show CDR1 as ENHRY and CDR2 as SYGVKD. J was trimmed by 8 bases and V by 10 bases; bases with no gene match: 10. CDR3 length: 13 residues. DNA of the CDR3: TGTGCCACCACAACGGGGGGGATTGACATTCAGTACTTC. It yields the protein CATTTGGIDIQYF.

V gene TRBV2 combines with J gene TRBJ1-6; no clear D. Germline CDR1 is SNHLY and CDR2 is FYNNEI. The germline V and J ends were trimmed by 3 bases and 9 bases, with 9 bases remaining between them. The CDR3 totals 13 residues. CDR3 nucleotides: TGTGCCAGCAGTGAGGAGGCTTCTTCACCCCTCCACTTT. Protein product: CASSEEASSPLHF.

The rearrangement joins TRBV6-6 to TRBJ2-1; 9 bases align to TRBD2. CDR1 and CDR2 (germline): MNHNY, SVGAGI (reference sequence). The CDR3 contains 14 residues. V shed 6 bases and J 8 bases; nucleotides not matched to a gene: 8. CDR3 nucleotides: TGTGCCAGCAGGTCCGGGACTAGCATCTATGAGCAGTTCTTC. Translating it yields CASRSGTSIYEQFF.

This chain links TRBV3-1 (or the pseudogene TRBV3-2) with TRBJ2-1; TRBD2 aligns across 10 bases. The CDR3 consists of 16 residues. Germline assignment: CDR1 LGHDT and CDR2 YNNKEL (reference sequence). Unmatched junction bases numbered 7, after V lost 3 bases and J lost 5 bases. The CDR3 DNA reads TGTGCCAGCAGCCACCAGACTAGCGGGCTCCACAATGAGCAGTTCTTC. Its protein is CASSHQTSGLHNEQFF.

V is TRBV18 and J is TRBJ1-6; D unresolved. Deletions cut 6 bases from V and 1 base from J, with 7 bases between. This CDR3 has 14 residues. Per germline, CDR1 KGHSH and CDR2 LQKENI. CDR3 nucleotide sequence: TGTGCCAGCTCGGAGGGATCCTATAATTCACCCCTCCACTTT. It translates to CASSEGSYNSPLHF.

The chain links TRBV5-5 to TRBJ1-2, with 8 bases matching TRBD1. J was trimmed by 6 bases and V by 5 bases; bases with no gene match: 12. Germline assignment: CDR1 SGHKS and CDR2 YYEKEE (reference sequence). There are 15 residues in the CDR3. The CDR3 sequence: CASRSLTGAYDGYTF. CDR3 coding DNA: TGTGCCAGCAGGTCCCTGACAGGGGCCTATGATGGCTACACCTTC.

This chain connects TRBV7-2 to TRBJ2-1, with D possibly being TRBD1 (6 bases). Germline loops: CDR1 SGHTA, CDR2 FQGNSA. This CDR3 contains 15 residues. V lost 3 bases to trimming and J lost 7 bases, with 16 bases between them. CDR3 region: CASSFEGQSWNEQFF. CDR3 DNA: TGTGCCAGCAGCTTTGAAGGACAGTCCTGGAATGAGCAGTTCTTC.

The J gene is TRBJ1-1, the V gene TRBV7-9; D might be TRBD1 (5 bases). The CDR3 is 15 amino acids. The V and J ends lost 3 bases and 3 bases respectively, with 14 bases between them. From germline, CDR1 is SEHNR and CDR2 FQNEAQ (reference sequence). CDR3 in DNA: TGTGCCAGCAGCTTTTGGAGGGACGGGGACACTGAAGCTTTCTTT. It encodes CASSFWRDGDTEAFF.

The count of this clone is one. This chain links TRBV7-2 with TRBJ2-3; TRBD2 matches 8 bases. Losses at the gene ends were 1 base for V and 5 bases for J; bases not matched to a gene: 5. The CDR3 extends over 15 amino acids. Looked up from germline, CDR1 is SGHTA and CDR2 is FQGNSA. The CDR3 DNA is TGTGCCAGCAGCTTAGGTGGCGGGGGGAGAGATACGCAGTATTTT. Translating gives CASSLGGGGRDTQYF.

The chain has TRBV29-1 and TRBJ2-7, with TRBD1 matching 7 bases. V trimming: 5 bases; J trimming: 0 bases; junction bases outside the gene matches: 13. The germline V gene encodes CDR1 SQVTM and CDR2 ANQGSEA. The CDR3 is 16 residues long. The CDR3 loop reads CSVTSAAGTASYEQYF. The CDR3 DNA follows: TGCAGCGTTACAAGCGCCGCCGGGACAGCCTCCTACGAGCAGTACTTC.

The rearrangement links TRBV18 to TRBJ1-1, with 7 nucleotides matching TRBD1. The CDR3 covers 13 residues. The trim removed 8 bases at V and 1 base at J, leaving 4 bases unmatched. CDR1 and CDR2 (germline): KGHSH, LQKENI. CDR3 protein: CASGGQPNTEAFF. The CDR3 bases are TGTGCCAGCGGGGGACAGCCGAACACTGAAGCTTTCTTT.

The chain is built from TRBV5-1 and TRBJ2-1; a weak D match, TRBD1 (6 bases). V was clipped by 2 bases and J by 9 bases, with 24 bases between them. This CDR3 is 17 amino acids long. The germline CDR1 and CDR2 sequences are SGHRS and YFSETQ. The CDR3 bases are TGCGCCAGCAGCTTCCGACAAACAGGGTCCGGGGTGAGTGAGCAGTTCTTC. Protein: CASSFRQTGSGVSEQFF.

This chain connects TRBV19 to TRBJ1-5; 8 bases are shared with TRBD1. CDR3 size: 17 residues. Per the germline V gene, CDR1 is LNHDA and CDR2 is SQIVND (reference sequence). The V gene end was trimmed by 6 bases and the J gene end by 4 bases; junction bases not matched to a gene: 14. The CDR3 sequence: CASSAGSGQVENQPQHF. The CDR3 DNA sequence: TGTGCCAGTAGCGCCGGCTCGGGACAGGTCGAGAATCAGCCCCAGCATTTT.

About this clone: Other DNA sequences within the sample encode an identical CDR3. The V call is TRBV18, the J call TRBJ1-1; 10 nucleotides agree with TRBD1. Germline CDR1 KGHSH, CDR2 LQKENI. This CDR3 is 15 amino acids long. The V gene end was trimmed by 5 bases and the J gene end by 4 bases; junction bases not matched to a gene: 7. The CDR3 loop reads CASSARTGGGTEAFF. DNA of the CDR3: TGTGCCAGCTCAGCTCGGACAGGGGGGGGCACTGAAGCTTTCTTT.